This T cell receptor beta chain derives from a study of regulatory T cells in long-lasting Graves disease. Arm-PCR of CDR3 regions with iRepertoire HTBI primers generated TCR beta libraries. TCRdb analysed the multiplex PCR reads with MiXCR anew, one entry per CDR3 protein. The repertoire holds under 250,000 distinct CDR3 sequences, with roughly a fifth as singletons. As to time point: newly diagnosed GD, antithyroid drugs for less than 3 months. PBMC-derived RNA was used for the TCR library. This clonotype was seen repeatedly, ten times or more. The germline V gene encodes CDR1 DFQATT and CDR2 SNEGSKA (reference sequence). The CDR3 length is 17 residues. V lost 6 bases to trimming and J lost 5 bases; unmatched junction nucleotides: 17. These data also formed part of another study, on T cells in Graves' hyperthyroidism and ophthalmopathy. As reported in that work: HTBI primers drove first-round RT-PCR of the TCR CDR3. Ophthalmopathy cases were set apart from stable hyperthyroidism by a 13 V-J model.

The material sequenced was peripheral blood mononuclear cells (PBMCs), taken at new diagnosis, from a patient treated with antithyroid drugs. The chain links TRBV20-1 to TRBJ2-7; 12 positions match TRBD2. The TCR sequence derives from a woman in her thirties with Graves disease. Here the CDR3 DNA reads TGCAGTGCCAGACGTCCGACTAGCGGGAGTTTCGCGAACGAGCAGTACTTC. Protein: CSARRPTSGSFANEQYF.